This T cell receptor (beta chain) was sequenced in a study of T-cell memory formation after mild COVID-19. TCRdb reanalysed the 5' RACE reads using MiXCR and keeps one entry per CDR3 protein. The table lists hundreds of thousands of distinct CDR3 sequences, around 27% of them singletons. Germline V gives CDR1 SGHRS, CDR2 YFSETQ. The CDR3 consists of 15 residues. Unmatched junction bases numbered 5, after V lost 3 bases and J lost 6 bases. This chain joins TRBV5-1 and TRBJ2-2, with 10 nucleotides matching TRBD1. The sequence was obtained from an adult woman who had mild COVID-19 (a few samples of this study predate the infection). Cell type and time point are not known. The sequenced sample consisted of PBMCs or a T cell subset sorted from them (not recorded which). The CDR3 spells CASSSSGTGAGELFF. CDR3 DNA: TGCGCCAGCAGCTCCTCCGGGACAGGGGCCGGGGAGCTGTTTTTT. The full variable domain, in which reference TRBV5-1 and TRBJ2-2 provide the parts outside the CDR3, is KAGVTQTPRYLIKTRGQQVTLSCSPISGHRSVSWYQQTPGQGLQFLFEYFSETQRNKGNFPGRFSGRQFSNSRSEMNVSTLELGDSALYLCASSSSGTGAGELFFGEGSRLTVL.